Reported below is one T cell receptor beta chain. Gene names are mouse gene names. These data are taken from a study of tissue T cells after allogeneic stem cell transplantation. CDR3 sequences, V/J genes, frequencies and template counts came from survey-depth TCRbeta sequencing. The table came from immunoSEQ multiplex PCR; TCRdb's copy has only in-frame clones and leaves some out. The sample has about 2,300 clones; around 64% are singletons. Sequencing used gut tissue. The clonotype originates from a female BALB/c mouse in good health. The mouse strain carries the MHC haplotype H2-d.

The CDR3 loop is CASGGLGGRAETLYF. The covered CDR3 bases are TGTGCCAGCGGTGGTCTGGGGGGGCGCGCAGAAACGCTGTAT. The gene calls are TRBV13-2 and TRBJ2-3; 10 nucleotides agree with TRBD2. From the germline J gene comes the end of the CDR3, since the read stops 1 residue before it. Losses at the gene ends were 3 bases for V and 3 bases for J; bases not matched to a gene: 4. This CDR3 spans 15 amino acids. Germline V lookup: CDR1 NNHNN, CDR2 SYGAGS (reference sequence).